Listed here is a single TCR beta chain. This clone was counted a few times. The antigen this receptor binds is unknown. The input lacks base qualities; no much larger clone sits a single base away. The data originate from a study of blood T cell repertoires in COVID-19 (TCRdb year 2020). Notes on the research overall: The collaborator samples originated in the United States, Italy and Spain and spanned the acute and convalescent phases of COVID-19. The material from the prospective study consisted of cDNA or gDNA derived from T cells, B-cell-depleted T cells, or PBMCs. Subjects who had been exposed to COVID-19, were actively infected with it, or had recovered from it provided the deeply sampled blood TCRbeta repertoires that made up the dataset. The repertoires were made available in a free public database intended to serve as a resource for research on the immune response to SARS-CoV-2. Samples were obtained from the ongoing ImmuneRACE study (first 160 participants) and from 1,000 to 1,500 subjects provided by 6 global collaborators. The sample metadata nearly always contained a de-identified subject ID, COVID-19 status, age in years and sex. Where HLA class I and class II types were available, the types were taken from metadata supplied by the sample provider, not from assay-based typing.

Samples from volunteer blood donors who had recovered from COVID-19 were contributed by a second Seattle source. Whole blood was collected in K2EDTA tubes by collaborating institutions according to the institutions' own protocols. For TCRbeta analysis, collaborators shipped samples in one of three forms: frozen whole blood, isolated PBMCs, or DNA extracted from either of those sample types. TCRbeta CDR3 regions were amplified from genomic DNA using the immunoSEQ Assay, a bias-controlled multiplex PCR. On the study's bioinformatics: The number of nucleated cells in each sample was estimated from the amplification of reference gene primers within the assay. To quantify the absolute abundance of each unique TCRbeta CDR3 rearrangement, sequence reads were collapsed and filtered. For each sample, productive Simpson clonality was calculated as the square root of Simpson's diversity index over productive rearrangements. Entries here come from immuneACCESS through TCRdb and include only in-frame sequences with V and J called. Some clones fail to appear in such tables; in the studies checked, an unresolved V gene covers under half of the shortfall, and the cause of the remainder is unknown. That table furnishes V, J and clone size, whereas the DNA furnished D and trimming. This sample holds about 140,000 clones; around 86% were observed only once. Roughly 35% of the sample is taken by the ten largest.

The CDR1 and CDR2 encoded by the germline V gene (reference sequence) are SGHNT and YYREEE. V is clipped by 4 bases and J by 2 bases, and the sequence between their germline boundaries is 19 bases long. From the cysteine up to the phenylalanine, the CDR3 has a length of 17 residues. The entry retains the CDR3 DNA only, 51 bases that are in frame from base 1. The paper's findings and limits, for the study overall: How much clinical and demographic metadata was included differed by source and by participant, and the metadata was provided uncurated.

Sequencing used peripheral blood. The chain is encoded by TRBV5-4 joined to TRBJ1-5; TRBD1 is possibly the D segment (5 matching bases). The TCR was taken from a middle-aged man who had recovered from COVID-19. The CDR3 region has the sequence CASSPDPWAGRNQPQHF. The DNA sequence is given as TGTGCCAGCAGCCCGGACCCTTGGGCAGGGCGCAATCAGCCCCAGCATTTT.